One and the same sample provided the 5 T cell receptor beta chains below, sequenced in a study of post-analysis software for immune sequencing data. What these receptors recognize is not known. The TCR beta cDNA libraries carried unique molecular identifiers. TCRdb independently ran MiXCR on the PCR reads; one entry per CDR3 protein. The sample lists some 450,000 distinct CDR3 sequences, over 35% seen once, with 12% in the top ten. Study-wide results and caveats: Several TRBV segments were more frequent in patients than controls; TRBV5-6, TRBV5-1 and TRBV20-1 belonged to this group.

The material sequenced was blood. These TCRs come from a girl aged 10-17 years with multiple sclerosis.

This clonotype was observed once. J is TRBJ2-1 and V is TRBV30, with a possible D match to TRBD2 (5 bases). The CDR3 runs to 12 residues. V was trimmed by 0 bases and J by 9 bases, leaving 9 bases between them. CDR1 GTSNPN and CDR2 SVGIG come from the germline V gene (reference sequence). The CDR3 bases are TGTGCCTGGAGTGTATTTGCGGGTGAGCAGTTCTTC. Protein sequence: CAWSVFAGEQFF.

In its sample, this clonotype was seen a few times. The chain is built from TRBV6-1 and TRBJ2-1; D is ambiguous. V was cut by 3 bases and J by 7 bases, with 4 bases left in between. The CDR3 sequence is 11 residues long. The germline V gene has CDR1 MNHNS and CDR2 SASEGT. The CDR3 DNA reads as TGTGCCAGCAGTGAGGAAAATGAGCAGTTCTTC. This gives the protein CASSEENEQFF.

The CDR3 sequence: CSASPSDSVAGANVLTF. The CDR3 DNA reads TGCAGTGCTAGCCCCTCGGACAGCGTGGCTGGGGCCAACGTCCTGACTTTC. V gene TRBV20-1 combines with J gene TRBJ2-6; possibly TRBD1 for D (6 bases). The CDR3 totals 17 residues. Germline loops: CDR1 DFQATT, CDR2 SNEGSKA (reference sequence). With 3 bases removed from V and 2 bases from J, the gap between germline ends came to 17 bases.

The chain couples TRBV10-3 to TRBJ2-1; 8 bases align to TRBD2. The germline CDR1 and CDR2 sequences are ENHRY and SYGVKD. The junction had 18 bases not matched to a gene; V was cut back by 11 bases and J by 6 bases. The CDR3 totals 16 residues. The CDR3 nucleotides read TGTGCCGTCTCAGACGGACTTAGGGGACTAGGCAATGAGCAGTTCTTC. It codes for CAVSDGLRGLGNEQFF.

CDR3 loop: CASSDPAGHLDTQYF. The CDR3 DNA reads as TGTGCCAGCAGTGACCCAGCGGGACATCTAGATACGCAGTATTTT. V is TRBV25-1 and J is TRBJ2-3; perhaps TRBD2 as D (7 bases). The length of the CDR3 is 15 residues. V was clipped by 3 bases and J by 5 bases, with 15 bases between them. Germline V gene lookup returns CDR1 MGHDK and CDR2 SYGVNS.